This T cell receptor beta chain was obtained from a study of blood T cells in healthy people across ages. Notes on the study in general: The authors considered diversity estimates from one million T cells to be underestimates.

The second PCR ran about 6 to 11 cycles with a sample-barcoded 5' primer and J-beta primers. Each CDR3 protein gets one entry after TCRdb re-called the 5' RACE reads with MiXCR. The table has some 750,000 distinct CDR3 sequences, 22% seen once. Germline CDR1 and CDR2: KGHSH and LQKENI. V dropped 5 bases and J dropped 1 base, with 15 bases sitting between them. The CDR3 totals 16 residues. To note about this clonotype: Its target is unknown.

This chain joins TRBV18 and TRBJ1-5, with a possible D match to TRBD1 (6 bases). Specimen: blood. This receptor was taken from a man in his 70s in good health. The CDR3 DNA sequence: TGTGCCAGCTCAGCCTCCGGGACAAGGAGCAATCAGCCCCAGCATTTT. This codes for CASSASGTRSNQPQHF. Complete variable domain (other parts from reference TRBV18 and TRBJ1-5): NAGVMQNPRHLVRRRGQEARLRCSPMKGHSHVYWYRQLPEEGLKFMVYLQKENIIDESGMPKERFSAEFPKEGPSILRIQQVVRGDSAAYFCASSASGTRSNQPQHFGDGTRLSIL.